The 10 T cell receptor beta chains listed next were all sequenced from one sample in a study of regulatory T cells in long-lasting Graves disease. The time point: newly diagnosed GD, antithyroid drugs for less than 3 months. PBMC-extracted RNA yielded the TCR library. TCR beta libraries were built with iRepertoire HTBI primers and Arm-PCR of CDR3 regions. TCRdb reprocessed the multiplex PCR reads with MiXCR, giving one entry per CDR3 protein. The profile shows roughly 500,000 distinct CDR3 sequences, approximately 12% of them singletons. This sample was also put to use in a study of T cells in Graves' hyperthyroidism and ophthalmopathy.

The source material was peripheral blood mononuclear cells (PBMCs), sampled at new diagnosis, from a patient treated with antithyroid drugs. The receptors were sampled from a man in his thirties or forties with Graves disease.

This clonotype was observed at least ten times. The chain uses TRBV20-1 and TRBJ1-2; D not resolved. Trimming took off 4 bases at V and 4 bases at J, with 16 bases between the two ends. The germline CDR1 and CDR2 sequences are DFQATT and SNEGSKA (reference sequence). This CDR3 is 14 amino acids long. CDR3 sequence reads: CSAIQRAGVYGYTF. The CDR3 DNA sequence: TGCAGTGCTATTCAAAGGGCAGGCGTCTATGGCTACACCTTC.

This clonotype was detected ten times or more. The V and J genes are TRBV12-5 and TRBJ2-3; 7 positions match TRBD2. The CDR3 sequence is 17 residues long. Trimming cost V 0 bases and J 4 bases; bases outside gene matches: 10. CDR1 LGHNT and CDR2 FRNRAP come from the germline V gene. The CDR3, as DNA: TGTGCTAGTGGTTTGGTAGTTTCCGGGAGGAGTGCAGATACGCAGTATTTT. Residues: CASGLVVSGRSADTQYF. Based on the CDR3 plus reference TRBV12-5 and TRBJ2-3, the full variable domain is DARVTQTPRHKVTEMGQEVTMRCQPILGHNTVFWYRQTMMQGLELLAYFRNRAPLDDSGMPKDRFSAEMPDATLATLKIQPSEPRDSAVYFCASGLVVSGRSADTQYFGPGTRLTVL.

This clonotype was picked up many times. The chain links TRBV7-2 to TRBJ2-7; 11 bases are shared with TRBD2. The CDR3 contains 16 residues. Trimming cost V 4 bases and J 4 bases; bases outside gene matches: 9. The germline gives CDR1 SGHTA, CDR2 FQGNSA. The CDR3 region has the DNA TGTGCCAGCAGCTCCGCAGGACTAGCGGGCCCGTACGAGCAGTACTTC. Translating it yields CASSSAGLAGPYEQYF.

This clonotype was detected many times. The chain combines TRBV28 with TRBJ1-1; D possibly corresponds to TRBD1 (6 bases). The length of the CDR3 is 16 residues. The germline gives CDR1 MDHEN, CDR2 SYDVKM. V gave up 7 bases and J gave up 3 bases, with 21 bases separating them. CDR3 nucleotides: TGTGCCAGCACCCCTAGTCTGGGGGGGCCAGACACTGAAGCTTTCTTT. Residues: CASTPSLGGPDTEAFF.

The chain employs TRBV19 and TRBJ2-3; 10 bases are a match to TRBD2. The CDR3 is made up of 15 amino acids. Germline CDR1 LNHDA, CDR2 SQIVND (reference sequence). V gave up 4 bases and J gave up 4 bases; unmatched junction bases: 5. The CDR3 region is CASSTRTSGADTQYF. The CDR3 nucleotides are TGTGCCAGTAGTACCCGGACTAGCGGAGCAGATACGCAGTATTTT. The whole variable domain, remainder taken from reference TRBV19 and TRBJ2-3, is DGGITQSPKYLFRKEGQNVTLSCEQNLNHDAMYWYRQDPGQGLRLIYYSQIVNDFQKGDIAEGYSVSREKKESFPLTVTSAQKNPTAFYLCASSTRTSGADTQYFGPGTRLTVL.

This clonotype was seen a single time. The CDR3 end shows no conserved phenylalanine or tryptophan, and so a read error is likely. The CDR3 loop reads CASSDLGIDEQYL. CDR3 nucleotide sequence: TGTGCCAGCAGTGATCTCGGGATCGACGAGCAGTACCTC. The chain carries TRBV6-1 and TRBJ2-7, with D maybe TRBD2 (5 bases). Trimming left V 3 bases short and J 5 bases short, with 11 bases between. Germline loops: CDR1 MNHNS, CDR2 SASEGT. This CDR3 is 13 amino acids long.

The rearrangement links TRBV18 to TRBJ2-5; tentative D call: TRBD2 (7 bases). V lost 6 bases and J 5 bases, leaving 16 bases between the germline ends. The germline V gene encodes CDR1 KGHSH and CDR2 LQKENI. The CDR3 is made up of 14 amino acids. CDR3 sequence (DNA): TGTGCCAGCTCGAGGGGGGGCCGAGAGGAGACCCAGTACTTC. As protein: CASSRGGREETQYF. Full variable domain (rest looked up from reference TRBV18 and TRBJ2-5): NAGVMQNPRHLVRRRGQEARLRCSPMKGHSHVYWYRQLPEEGLKFMVYLQKENIIDESGMPKERFSAEFPKEGPSILRIQQVVRGDSAAYFCASSRGGREETQYFGPGTRLLVL.

This clonotype appeared many times. The chain employs TRBV20-1 and TRBJ2-2, with 14 bases matching TRBD2. V was clipped by 6 bases and J by 6 bases; unmatched bases: 12. The CDR3 contains 17 residues. The V gene's germline CDR1 is DFQATT and CDR2 SNEGSKA (reference sequence). Here the CDR3 reads CSAPGTSGRWDSGELFF. The DNA for the CDR3 is TGCAGTGCACCCGGGACTAGCGGGAGATGGGACTCCGGGGAGCTGTTTTTT.

This clonotype was seen a few times. This rearrangement joins TRBV5-1 to TRBJ2-3, with 15 bases lining up with TRBD2. This CDR3 has 18 residues. V lost 0 bases, J lost 4 bases, and 6 bases stayed unmatched. The germline V gene has CDR1 SGHRS and CDR2 YFSETQ. The CDR3, as DNA: TGCGCCAGCAGCTTGGTGGGACTAGCGGGAGGTGAGGCAGATACGCAGTATTTT. As protein: CASSLVGLAGGEADTQYF.

For this clonotype: This may be a read error: a much more frequent sequence differs by one nucleotide. The chain is built from TRBV10-3 and TRBJ1-3; possibly TRBD1 for D (5 bases). The germline gives CDR1 ENHRY, CDR2 SYGVKD. With 0 bases removed from V and 4 bases from J, the gap between germline ends came to 10 bases. The CDR3 runs to 15 residues. The CDR3 region is CAISESQGTGNTIYF. The DNA of the CDR3 is TGTGCCATCAGTGAGTCTCAGGGAACAGGAAACACCATATATTTT.